This TCR beta chain was sequenced in a study of CD8 T cells in Susac syndrome. Bulk CD8+ and CD4+ cells came from magnetic negative isolation; CD8+ TEMRA by FACS. Deletions cut 1 base from V and 1 base from J, with 9 bases between. The CDR3 has 14 residues. Germline values: CDR1 SGHDT, CDR2 YYEEEE. Reverse transcription of roughly 0.5 to 1 ug RNA used random hexamers. From the immunoSEQ multiplex PCR reads, TCRdb called clonotypes with MiXCR, one entry per CDR3 protein. Of 150,000 to 200,000 distinct CDR3 sequences in the sample, approximately 93% were seen once. The sequence derives from a human donor in good health. The material sequenced was CD4+ T cells from PBMCs. This chain connects TRBV5-6 to TRBJ2-7, with TRBD2 as a possible D gene (6 bases). The CDR3 loop reads CASSLLGGSYEQYV. The CDR3 coding sequence is TGTGCCAGCAGCTTGTTGGGAGGATCCTACGAGCAGTACGTC.